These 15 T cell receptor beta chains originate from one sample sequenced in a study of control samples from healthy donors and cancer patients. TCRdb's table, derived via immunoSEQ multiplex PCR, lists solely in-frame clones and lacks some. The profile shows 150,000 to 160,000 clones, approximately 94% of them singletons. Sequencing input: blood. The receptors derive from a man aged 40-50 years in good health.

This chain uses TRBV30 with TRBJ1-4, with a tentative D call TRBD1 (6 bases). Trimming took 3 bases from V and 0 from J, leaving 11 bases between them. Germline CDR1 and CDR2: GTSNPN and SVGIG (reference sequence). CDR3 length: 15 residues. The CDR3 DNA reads TGTGCCTGGAGGGGACAAGGCGCAACTAATGAAAAACTGTTTTTT. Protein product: CAWRGQGATNEKLFF.

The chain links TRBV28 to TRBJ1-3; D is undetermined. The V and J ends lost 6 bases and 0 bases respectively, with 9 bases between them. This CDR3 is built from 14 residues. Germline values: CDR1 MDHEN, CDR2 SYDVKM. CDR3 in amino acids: CASSSFASGNTIYF. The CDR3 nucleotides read TGTGCCAGCAGCTCGTTCGCCTCTGGAAACACCATATATTTT.

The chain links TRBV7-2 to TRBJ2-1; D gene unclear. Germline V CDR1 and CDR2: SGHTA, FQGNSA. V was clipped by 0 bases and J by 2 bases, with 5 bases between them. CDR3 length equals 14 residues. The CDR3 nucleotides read TGTGCCAGCAGCTTAGCAGGGCCCTACAATGAGCAGTTCTTC. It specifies CASSLAGPYNEQFF.

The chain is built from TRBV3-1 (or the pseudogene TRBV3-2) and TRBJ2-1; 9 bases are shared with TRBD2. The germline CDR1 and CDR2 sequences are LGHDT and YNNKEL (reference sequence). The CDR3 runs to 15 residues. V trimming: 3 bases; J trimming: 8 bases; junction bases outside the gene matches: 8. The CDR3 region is CASSHWRGGVHEQFF. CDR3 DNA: TGTGCCAGCAGCCATTGGCGGGGGGGCGTGCATGAGCAGTTCTTC.

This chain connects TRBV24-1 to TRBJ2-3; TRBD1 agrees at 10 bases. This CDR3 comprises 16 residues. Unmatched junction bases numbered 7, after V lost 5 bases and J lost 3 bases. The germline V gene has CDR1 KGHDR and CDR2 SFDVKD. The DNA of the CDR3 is TGTGCCACCAGTGGCCGGACAGGGGGGCGAACAGATACGCAGTATTTT. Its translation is CATSGRTGGRTDTQYF.

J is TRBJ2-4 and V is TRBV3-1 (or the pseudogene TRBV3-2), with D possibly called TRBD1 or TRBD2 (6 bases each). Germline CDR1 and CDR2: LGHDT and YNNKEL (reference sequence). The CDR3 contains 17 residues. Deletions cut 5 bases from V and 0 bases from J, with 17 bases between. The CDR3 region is CASSGIPGAAAKNIQYF. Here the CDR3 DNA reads TGTGCCAGCAGCGGAATCCCGGGGGCAGCAGCCAAAAACATTCAGTACTTC.

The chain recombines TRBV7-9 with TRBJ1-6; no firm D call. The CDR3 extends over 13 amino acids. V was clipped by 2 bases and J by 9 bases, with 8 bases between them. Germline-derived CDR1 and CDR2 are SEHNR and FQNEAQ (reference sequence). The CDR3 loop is CASSLPAGSPLHF. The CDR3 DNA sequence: TGTGCCAGCAGCTTACCCGCCGGTTCACCCCTCCACTTT.

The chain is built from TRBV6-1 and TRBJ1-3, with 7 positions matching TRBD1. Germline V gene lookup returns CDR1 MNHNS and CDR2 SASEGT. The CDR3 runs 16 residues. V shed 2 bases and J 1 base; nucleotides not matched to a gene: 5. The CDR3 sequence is CASSERDRQSGNTIYF. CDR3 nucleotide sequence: TGTGCCAGCAGTGAACGGGACAGACAATCTGGAAACACCATATATTTT.

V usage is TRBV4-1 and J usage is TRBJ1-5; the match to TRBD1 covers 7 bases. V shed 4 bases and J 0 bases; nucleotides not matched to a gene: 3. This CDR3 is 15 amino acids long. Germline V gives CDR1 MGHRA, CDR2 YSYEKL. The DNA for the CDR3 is TGCGCCAGCAGCCCACAGGGGAATAGCAATCAGCCCCAGCATTTT. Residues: CASSPQGNSNQPQHF.

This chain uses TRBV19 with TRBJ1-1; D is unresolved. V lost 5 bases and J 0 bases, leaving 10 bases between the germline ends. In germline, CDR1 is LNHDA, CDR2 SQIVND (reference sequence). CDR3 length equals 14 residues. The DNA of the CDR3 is TGTGCCAGTAGTCATCAGGTAGTGAACACTGAAGCTTTCTTT. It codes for CASSHQVVNTEAFF.

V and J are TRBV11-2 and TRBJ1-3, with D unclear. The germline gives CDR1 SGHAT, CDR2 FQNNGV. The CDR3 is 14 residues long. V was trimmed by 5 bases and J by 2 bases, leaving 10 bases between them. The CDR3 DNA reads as TGTGCCAGCAGCCTCCTGGGTACTGGAAACACCATATATTTT. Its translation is CASSLLGTGNTIYF.

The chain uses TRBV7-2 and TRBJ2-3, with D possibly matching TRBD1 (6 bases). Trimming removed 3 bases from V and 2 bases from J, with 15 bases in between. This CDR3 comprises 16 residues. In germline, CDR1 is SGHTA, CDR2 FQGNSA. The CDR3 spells CASSFWQGRNTDTQYF. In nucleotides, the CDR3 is TGTGCCAGCAGCTTCTGGCAGGGGCGGAACACAGATACGCAGTATTTT.

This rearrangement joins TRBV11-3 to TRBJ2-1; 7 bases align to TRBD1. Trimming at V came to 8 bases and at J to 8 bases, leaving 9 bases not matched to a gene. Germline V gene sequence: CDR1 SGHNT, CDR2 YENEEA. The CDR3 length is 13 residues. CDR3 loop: CASRARDSDEQFF. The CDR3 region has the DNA TGTGCCAGCCGGGCTCGGGACAGTGATGAGCAGTTCTTC.

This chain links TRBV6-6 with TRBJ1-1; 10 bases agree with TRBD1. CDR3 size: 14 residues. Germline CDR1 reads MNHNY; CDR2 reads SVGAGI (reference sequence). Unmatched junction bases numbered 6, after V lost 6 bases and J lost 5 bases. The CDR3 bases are TGTGCCAGCAGGCCCGGACAGGGGGGGACTGAAGCTTTCTTT. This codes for CASRPGQGGTEAFF.

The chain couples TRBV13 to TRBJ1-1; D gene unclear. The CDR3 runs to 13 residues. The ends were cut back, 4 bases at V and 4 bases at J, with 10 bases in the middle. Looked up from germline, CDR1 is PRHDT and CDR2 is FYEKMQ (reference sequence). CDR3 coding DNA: TGTGCCAGCAGCTCGACACCGAGCACTGAAGCTTTCTTT. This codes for CASSSTPSTEAFF.